This T cell receptor (beta chain) came from a study of monozygotic twins with cystic fibrosis (dated by TCRdb to the early 2020s). Background on the whole study: Barcoded libraries were prepared from about 3 micrograms of fragmented DNA with around 15 PCR cycles. The study compared TCR beta repertoires within and between 16 monozygotic twin pairs with cystic fibrosis to assess genetic influence on V and J gene usage. Ten female and six male twin pairs, aged roughly 2.0 to 36.4 years (median 9.1 years) and mostly children and adolescents, were included in the cohort. Data for three of the twin pairs had been reported earlier in a different context. Twins were ranked among around 990 cohort participants for weight-for-height and FEVPerc (FEV1 disease centile) on the day of blood sampling. Paper-wide results and their limitations: Significantly higher nucleotide-identical clonotype sharing was observed within monozygotic CF twin pairs than between unrelated CF individuals (P = 0.000026, Mann-Whitney). The greatest similarity to the co-twin was observed for V gene usage in 13 of 16 pairs and for J usage in 8 of 16 pairs, which suggested genetic constraints. Simpson clonality tended to be low (median around 0.01), which suggests a naive-dominated repertoire, although clonality was higher in the most severely affected patients. The cohort was small, and the number of shared CDR3s showed no association with age, concordance or disease severity.

Following the manufacturer's instructions, TCR beta CDR3 regions were amplified by multiplex PCR with the immunoSEQ immune profiling system. An Illumina NextSeq system was used for sequencing. Per the authors' processing: Sequence data were processed on the immunoSEQ Analyzer platform, and clonality was computed as the square root of Simpson's index of productive rearrangements. Jensen-Shannon distance served as the measure of similarity in V and J usage, while OLGA was used to compute CDR3 generation probabilities. The immuneACCESS database (August 2020) and VDJdb (December 2020) were searched for shared CDR3 sequences. The table comes from immuneACCESS by way of TCRdb, which keeps in-frame sequences with V and J called. Part of the clones is missing from these tables; in studies checked, under half for an unresolved V gene and the rest for unknown reasons. D and trimming were read from the DNA, whereas the V and J calls and clone size are those reported in that table. This sample is represented by under 20,000 clones; approximately 97% of them were singletons. Of the sample, roughly 1.8% falls within the top ten clones.

The twin pairs came from the European Cystic Fibrosis Twin and Sibling Study Cohort, which recruited patients from about 160 CF clinics across 14 European countries. Zygosity and CFTR genotype were verified in-house, with zygosity tested by multiplex PCR of nine short tandem repeat loci. Peripheral blood was sampled from each twin, and clinical parameters were recorded on the day of blood sampling. Genomic DNA was isolated from peripheral blood cells with phenol/chloroform and kept in TE buffer at 4 degrees C. The CDR3 has 18 amino acids, counting the end cysteine and phenylalanine. CDR3 DNA is the only sequence kept; it has 54 bases, read in frame from the first base. For this chain, trimming is 0 bases at the V end and 3 bases at the J end, and the number of junction bases without a gene match is 5. As encoded in the germline V gene, CDR1 is WSHSY while CDR2 is SAAADI. On this clone itself: Its antigen is still unknown. Base qualities are not recorded, but no much larger clone differs from it by a single base.

The chain uses TRBV10-2 and TRBJ2-3, and TRBD2 aligns with 14 junction nucleotides. Sequencing was carried out using blood. The sequence came from a woman aged 25 to 39 with cystic fibrosis. Here is the DNA: TGCGCCAGCAGTGAGTCGGGGACTAGCGGGGGAATTACAGATACGCAGTATTTT. Its protein product is CASSESGTSGGITDTQYF.